Following are 21 T cell receptor beta chains from one sample sequenced in a study of CD8 T cells in Susac syndrome. With random hexamers, 0.5 to 1 ug RNA was reverse transcribed. TCRdb reprocessed the immunoSEQ multiplex PCR reads via MiXCR and lists one record per CDR3 protein. The sample includes under 55,000 distinct CDR3 sequences, roughly 93% seen only once; the top ten take roughly 0.5%. What was sequenced was CD8+ T cells from PBMCs. The receptor set was obtained from a human donor with multiple sclerosis.

The chain carries TRBV28 and TRBJ2-5; D might be TRBD1 (5 bases). Germline V gene sequence: CDR1 MDHEN, CDR2 SYDVKM. The V end lost 3 bases, the J end lost 2 bases, and 13 bases lay between the germline ends. The CDR3 covers 15 residues. In DNA, the CDR3 is TGTGCCAGCAGTTTTTCCAGGGCCCCTCAAGAGACCCAGTACTTC. This codes for CASSFSRAPQETQYF.

The chain has TRBV18 and TRBJ2-3; 14 bases match TRBD2. The CDR3 length is 19 residues. V lost 2 bases and J lost 0; bases outside the gene matches: 7. Germline lookup yields CDR1 KGHSH and CDR2 LQKENI. The CDR3 DNA is TGTGCCAGCTCACCAGGATGGACTAGCGGGGGGCCCAGCACAGATACGCAGTATTTT. This sequence encodes CASSPGWTSGGPSTDTQYF.

This chain connects TRBV6-5 to TRBJ1-2; maybe TRBD1 (5 bases). Germline CDR1 reads MNHEY; CDR2 reads SVGAGI. The CDR3 extends over 14 amino acids. The V end lost 2 bases, the J end lost 4 bases, and 11 bases lay between the germline ends. For the CDR3, the DNA is TGTGCCAGCAGTTACATCGGGGGAAGCTATGGCTACACCTTC. Its translation is CASSYIGGSYGYTF.

This sequence joins TRBV29-1 and TRBJ2-1; D is unresolved. V dropped 4 bases and J dropped 2 bases, with 6 bases sitting between them. Germline lookup yields CDR1 SQVTM and CDR2 ANQGSEA. The length of the CDR3 is 12 residues. CDR3 sequence reads: CSVVGTYNEQFF. CDR3 coding DNA: TGCAGCGTTGTAGGGACCTACAATGAGCAGTTCTTC.

The chain couples TRBV28 to TRBJ2-5; 9 bases map to TRBD1. The CDR3 spans 17 residues. Germline trimming cut 2 bases from V and 3 bases from J; bases unmatched to any gene: 10. CDR1 and CDR2 (germline): MDHEN, SYDVKM. The CDR3 DNA reads as TGTGCCAGCAGTTTAAGGGCTGGACAGGGGCTGGAAGAGACCCAGTACTTC. Residues: CASSLRAGQGLEETQYF.

This clonotype was seen just once. This rearrangement joins TRBV4-1 to TRBJ1-1; D uncertain. CDR1 MGHRA and CDR2 YSYEKL come from the germline V gene. The V end lost 5 bases, the J end lost 2 bases, and 15 bases lay between the germline ends. This CDR3 comprises 15 residues. As DNA, the CDR3 is TGCGCCAGCAGCTCCTTAAGGGATGGTAACACTGAAGCTTTCTTT. It specifies CASSSLRDGNTEAFF.

V is TRBV28 and J is TRBJ2-1; either TRBD1 or TRBD2 may fit D (5 bases each). The ends were cut back, 7 bases at V and 0 bases at J, with 16 bases in the middle. Germline loops: CDR1 MDHEN, CDR2 SYDVKM. The CDR3 extends over 16 amino acids. In nucleotides, the CDR3 is TGTGCCAGCACACCGGACGGGGCTAGCTCCTACAATGAGCAGTTCTTC. Its translation: CASTPDGASSYNEQFF. Variable domain in full (rest from reference TRBV28 and TRBJ2-1): DVKVTQSSRYLVKRTGEKVFLECVQDMDHENMFWYRQDPGLGLRLIYFSYDVKMKEKGDIPEGYSVSREKKERFSLILESASTNQTSMYLCASTPDGASSYNEQFFGPGTRLTVL.

The rearrangement links TRBV7-2 to TRBJ1-5; D possibly corresponds to TRBD1 (6 bases). Trimming removed 5 bases from V and 6 bases from J, with 17 bases in between. The CDR3 contains 15 residues. Per the germline V gene, CDR1 is SGHTA and CDR2 is FQGNSA. The CDR3 DNA follows: TGTGCCAGCAGCCCTCTGGGGGGCGCAGGTCAGCCCCAGCATTTT. It yields the protein CASSPLGGAGQPQHF.

This clonotype was detected only once. This sequence joins TRBV2 and TRBJ2-2; D is possibly TRBD1 (6 bases). The V gene lost 7 bases and the J gene lost 11 bases, with 20 bases spanning the gap. The CDR3 is 14 amino acids. Germline values: CDR1 SNHLY, CDR2 FYNNEI. The CDR3 coding sequence is TGTGCCAGCACCCAGGGGTACACGACAATAGAGCTGTTTTTT. This gives the protein CASTQGYTTIELFF.

This sequence joins TRBV7-9 and TRBJ2-7; TRBD1 might be the D (6 bases). Germline CDR1 SEHNR, CDR2 FQNEAQ (reference sequence). V lost 3 bases and J lost 3, with 12 bases in between. CDR3 length: 14 residues. CDR3 loop: CASSLGASDYEQYF. CDR3 sequence (DNA): TGTGCCAGCAGCTTGGGGGCTTCCGACTACGAGCAGTACTTC.

The CDR3: CASSLGGYTETQYF. The CDR3 region has the DNA TGTGCCAGCAGTTTGGGGGGGTACACGGAGACCCAGTACTTC. The chain couples TRBV28 to TRBJ2-5; 7 nucleotides match TRBD2. The CDR3 spans 14 residues. With 3 bases clipped from V and 5 bases from J, the junction kept 6 bases outside the gene matches. Germline V gene data show CDR1 as MDHEN and CDR2 as SYDVKM.

The chain employs TRBV7-9 and TRBJ1-4; TRBD1 is a possible D gene (5 bases). V lost 5 bases and J lost 0, with 13 bases in between. CDR3 length: 16 residues. Germline V lookup: CDR1 SEHNR, CDR2 FQNEAQ (reference sequence). The CDR3 loop is CASSAGPLATNEKLFF. The DNA of the CDR3 is TGTGCCAGCAGCGCGGGACCGCTTGCAACTAATGAAAAACTGTTTTTT.

The chain carries TRBV6-5 and TRBJ1-2; no clear D. The germline V gene has CDR1 MNHEY and CDR2 SVGAGI. The CDR3 covers 14 residues. V was trimmed by 2 bases and J by 2 bases, leaving 9 bases between them. The CDR3 protein is CASSYLGGNYGYTF. The CDR3 DNA sequence: TGTGCCAGCAGTTACCTGGGAGGGAACTATGGCTACACCTTC.

This chain uses TRBV12-3 or TRBV12-4 with TRBJ1-4; D unresolved. This CDR3 contains 13 residues. Trimming took off 7 bases at V and 7 bases at J, with 13 bases between the two ends. The CDR3 protein is CASMKGAVEKLFF. For the CDR3, the DNA is TGTGCCAGCATGAAAGGAGCGGTTGAAAAACTGTTTTTT.

The V call is TRBV7-9, the J call TRBJ1-6; the D gene is possibly TRBD1 (5 bases). This CDR3 contains 17 residues. V lost 5 bases and J 6 bases, leaving 20 bases between the germline ends. Germline lookup yields CDR1 SEHNR and CDR2 FQNEAQ (reference sequence). CDR3 nucleotide sequence: TGTGCCAGCAGCGCGGGAGGGGCGTCTCAAACTAATTCACCCCTCCACTTT. Translating it yields CASSAGGASQTNSPLHF.

The chain couples TRBV6-1 to TRBJ1-1; 7 bases align to TRBD1. This CDR3 has 14 amino acids. Germline V gene data show CDR1 as MNHNS and CDR2 as SASEGT. Trimming removed 5 bases from V and 1 base from J; junction bases left unmatched: 4. In DNA form, the CDR3 reads TGTGCCAGCAGTCCCCAGGGGGAGAACACTGAAGCTTTCTTT. This gives the protein CASSPQGENTEAFF.

The chain joins TRBV2 to TRBJ1-2; weak D call: TRBD1 (5 bases). This CDR3 spans 15 amino acids. The ends were cut back, 0 bases at V and 6 bases at J, with 14 bases in the middle. CDR1 is SNHLY and CDR2 is FYNNEI in the germline V gene. The CDR3 DNA follows: TGTGCCAGCAGTGAAGCGCGGGGGAGTTTGGATGGCTACACCTTC. It yields the protein CASSEARGSLDGYTF.

This chain joins TRBV12-3 or TRBV12-4 and TRBJ2-2, with no clear D. The CDR3 is 11 amino acids. V was shortened by 8 bases and J by 3 bases, with 4 bases between the two germline ends. The CDR3 spells CASGDTGELFF. DNA of the CDR3: TGTGCCAGCGGGGACACCGGGGAGCTGTTTTTT.

This sequence joins TRBV6-5 and TRBJ2-3; perhaps TRBD2 as D (5 bases). The V gene lost 0 bases and the J gene lost 1 base, with 11 bases spanning the gap. Germline V lookup: CDR1 MNHEY, CDR2 SVGAGI. The CDR3 runs 16 residues. The CDR3, as DNA: TGTGCCAGCAGTTACTCCCGTAGCGTTCGCACAGATACGCAGTATTTT. Its protein product is CASSYSRSVRTDTQYF.

The V call is TRBV7-9, the J call TRBJ1-2, with 8 bases aligning to TRBD1. The CDR3 is made up of 15 amino acids. Germline assignment: CDR1 SEHNR and CDR2 FQNEAQ (reference sequence). J was trimmed by 0 bases and V by 5 bases; bases with no gene match: 5. CDR3 nucleotides: TGTGCCAGCAGCCGACAGGGGACGGCTAACTATGGCTACACCTTC. Its protein product is CASSRQGTANYGYTF. The complete variable domain, with remaining parts taken from reference TRBV7-9 and TRBJ1-2, reads DTGVSQNPRHKITKRGQNVTFRCDPISEHNRLYWYRQTLGQGPEFLTYFQNEAQLEKSRLLSDRFSAERPKGSFSTLEIQRTEQGDSAMYLCASSRQGTANYGYTFGSGTRLTVV.

The chain links TRBV9 to TRBJ1-6; tentative D call: TRBD1 (5 bases). This CDR3 comprises 15 residues. Germline V gene lookup returns CDR1 SGDLS and CDR2 YYNGEE. V was trimmed by 0 bases and J by 12 bases, leaving 16 bases between them. The CDR3 bases are TGTGCCAGCAGCGTAGGGGGGATGCCCGCAAAACCCCTCCACTTT. Amino acid sequence: CASSVGGMPAKPLHF.